Shown below are 25 T cell receptor beta chains from a single sample sequenced in a study of cytomegalovirus exposure and HLA in healthy donors. With 60 Vbeta and 13 Jbeta primers, the PCR was carried out. Sequencing used immunoSEQ multiplex PCR; TCRdb keeps in-frame clones, though not all of them. Here the sample spans tens of thousands of clones, 70% being singletons. Sequencing was carried out using PBMCs. These receptors all come from a woman aged 50 to 65 in good health and CMV-seropositive.

A word on this clone: The junction shows a germline mismatch at one end, possibly a read error. Other DNA sequences from this sample encode an identical CDR3 as well. V usage is TRBV14 and J usage is TRBJ1-5; D call uncertain. CDR3 length: 11 amino acids. CDR1 SGHDN and CDR2 FVKESK come from the germline V gene. The chain's CDR3 is CASSPGQPQHF. In DNA, the CDR3 is TGCGCCAGCAGTCCCGGTCAGCCCCAGCATTTT. Full variable domain (remainder filled in from reference TRBV14 and TRBJ1-5): EAGVTQFPSHSVIEKGQTVTLRCDPISGHDNLYWYRRVMGKEIKFLLHFVKESKQDESGMPNNRFLAERTGGTYSTLKVQPAELEDSGVYFCASSPGQPQHFGDGTRLSIL.

The chain is built from TRBV5-1 and TRBJ1-4; 8 bases match TRBD1. The CDR3 is 14 residues long. V lost 4 bases to trimming and J lost 6 bases; unmatched junction nucleotides: 5. Germline V gene data show CDR1 as SGHRS and CDR2 as YFSETQ. CDR3 nucleotides: TGCGCCAGCAGCGTGGGACAGGCGGATGAAAAACTGTTTTTT. Its translation is CASSVGQADEKLFF.

In DNA, the CDR3 is TGTGCCAGCAGCGTAGTGGGTCCCCGGGACAGGGGGCCGAGGGAGCAGTACTTC. Translating gives CASSVVGPRDRGPREQYF. This rearrangement joins TRBV9 to TRBJ2-7, with 12 nucleotides matching TRBD1. V was pared by 0 bases and J by 7 bases, with 14 bases of the junction left unmatched. The CDR3 loop spans 18 amino acids. Per the germline V gene, CDR1 is SGDLS and CDR2 is YYNGEE.

The chain has TRBV10-2 and TRBJ2-3, with 10 nucleotides matching TRBD2. CDR3 length: 15 residues. Germline trimming cut 4 bases from V and 5 bases from J; bases unmatched to any gene: 6. In germline, CDR1 is WSHSY, CDR2 SAAADI. As DNA, the CDR3 is TGCGCCAGCAGTGCTAGCGGGGGACGGGGAGATACGCAGTATTTT. Its protein is CASSASGGRGDTQYF.

The chain uses TRBV7-6 and TRBJ2-7; perhaps TRBD1 as D (6 bases). CDR1 SGHVS and CDR2 FNYEAQ come from the germline V gene. This CDR3 region has 13 residues. Between the trimmed V and J ends, which lost 3 bases and 4 bases, there was a span of 10 bases. CDR3 DNA sequence: TGTGCCAGCAGCTTGGACCAGGGGTACGAGCAGTACTTC. Translating gives CASSLDQGYEQYF. Using reference TRBV7-6 and TRBJ2-7 for the parts outside the CDR3, the full variable domain is GAGVSQSPRYKVTKRGQDVALRCDPISGHVSLYWYRQALGQGPEFLTYFNYEAQQDKSGLPNDRFSAERPEGSISTLTIQRTEQRDSAMYRCASSLDQGYEQYFGPGTRLTVT.

The gene calls are TRBV21-1 and TRBJ1-1. TRBV21-1 has pseudogene status. This CDR3 contains 14 residues. As DNA, the CDR3 is TGTGCCAGCAGCAAGGGAGAGATGAACACTGAAGCTTTCTTT. Protein product: CASSKGEMNTEAFF.

The gene calls are TRBV28 and TRBJ2-1; tentative D call: TRBD1 (5 bases). The CDR3 runs 14 residues. Per the germline V gene, CDR1 is MDHEN and CDR2 is SYDVKM. V was trimmed by 1 base and J by 8 bases, leaving 12 bases between them. The CDR3 DNA sequence: TGTGCCAGCAGTTTATCAGGGTTTGGGGATGAGCAGTTCTTC. It translates to CASSLSGFGDEQFF.

The chain joins TRBV10-2 to TRBJ2-4, with 7 bases matching TRBD2. V lost 10 bases and J lost 7; bases outside the gene matches: 13. Germline V gene sequence: CDR1 WSHSY, CDR2 SAAADI. CDR3 length: 14 amino acids. The CDR3 coding sequence is TGCGCCATCCGGGGTGCGGGAGAATCGAACATTCAGTACTTC. Its translation: CAIRGAGESNIQYF.

V and J are TRBV10-3 and TRBJ2-3; 8 bases fit TRBD1. Losses at the gene ends were 5 bases for V and 0 bases for J; bases not matched to a gene: 1. Germline CDR1 and CDR2: ENHRY and SYGVKD. The CDR3 has 14 residues. For the CDR3, the DNA is TGTGCCATCAGTTGGGACAGGAGCACAGATACGCAGTATTTT. Translation gives CAISWDRSTDTQYF.

The chain links TRBV4-1 to TRBJ2-1; perhaps TRBD1 as D (6 bases). Trimming shortened V by 1 base and J by 6 bases, and 19 bases separated the two germline ends. The CDR3 extends over 17 amino acids. CDR1 is MGHRA and CDR2 is YSYEKL in the germline V gene. CDR3 protein: CASSQGALVQGSNEQFF. The CDR3, as DNA: TGCGCCAGCAGCCAAGGAGCCCTAGTACAGGGATCCAATGAGCAGTTCTTC.

V and J are TRBV7-2 and TRBJ2-1; TRBD2 matches 8 bases. V was clipped by 2 bases and J by 8 bases; unmatched bases: 2. Germline-derived CDR1 and CDR2 are SGHTA and FQGNSA. The CDR3 runs 13 residues. This chain's CDR3 is CASSLRRGDEQFF. For the CDR3, the DNA is TGTGCCAGCAGCTTAAGGCGGGGGGATGAGCAGTTCTTC. Looking up the rest from reference TRBV7-2 and TRBJ2-1 gives the full variable domain: GAGVSQSPSNKVTEKGKDVELRCDPISGHTALYWYRQSLGQGLEFLIYFQGNSAPDKSGLPSDRFSAERTGGSVSTLTIQRTQQEDSAVYLCASSLRRGDEQFFGPGTRLTVL.

This rearrangement joins TRBV7-2 to TRBJ2-7; D is possibly TRBD1 (6 bases). The CDR3 has 12 residues. Per germline, CDR1 SGHTA and CDR2 FQGNSA. V was cut by 5 bases and J by 6 bases, with 11 bases left in between. In DNA form, the CDR3 reads TGTGCCAGCAGCGTGGACAGCCGCGAGCAGTACTTC. It codes for CASSVDSREQYF.

The chain couples TRBV2 to TRBJ2-1, with 8 bases matching TRBD2. Germline values: CDR1 SNHLY, CDR2 FYNNEI. Trimming at V came to 3 bases and at J to 8 bases, leaving 12 bases not matched to a gene. The CDR3 is 16 amino acids. CDR3 residues: CASSDPGGGLVDEQFF. CDR3 bases: TGTGCCAGCAGTGACCCGGGCGGGGGGCTGGTGGATGAGCAGTTCTTC.

V usage is TRBV7-2 and J usage is TRBJ2-3; TRBD2 matches at 9 bases. The CDR3 contains 15 residues. V was pared by 3 bases and J by 6 bases, with 7 bases of the junction left unmatched. Germline CDR1 reads SGHTA; CDR2 reads FQGNSA. CDR3 region: CASSFQAGGRDTQYF. The CDR3 DNA follows: TGTGCCAGCAGCTTCCAGGCGGGGGGGCGCGATACGCAGTATTTT.

V usage is TRBV15 and J usage is TRBJ1-4; TRBD1 matches at 9 bases. This CDR3 contains 16 residues. J was trimmed by 5 bases and V by 2 bases; bases with no gene match: 6. The germline V gene encodes CDR1 LNHNV and CDR2 YYDKDF (reference sequence). The DNA of the CDR3 is TGTGCCACCAGCAGAAATCGGGGACAGGGAAATGAAAAACTGTTTTTT. Protein product: CATSRNRGQGNEKLFF.

This chain uses TRBV28 with TRBJ1-6, with 7 bases aligning to TRBD1. Germline-derived CDR1 and CDR2 are MDHEN and SYDVKM. The CDR3 sequence is 15 residues long. V lost 7 bases and J lost 9; bases outside the gene matches: 12. CDR3 sequence reads: CASTLNDRAGSPLHF. DNA for the CDR3: TGTGCCAGCACCCTGAATGACAGGGCTGGTTCACCCCTCCACTTT.

The rearrangement joins TRBV7-8 to TRBJ2-1; maybe TRBD2 (6 bases). Germline V gene sequence: CDR1 SGHVS, CDR2 FQNEAQ. This CDR3 contains 15 residues. With 2 bases removed from V and 8 bases from J, the gap between germline ends came to 16 bases. The CDR3 nucleotides read TGTGCCAGCAGCTTAAGTCTAGCGATTTGGGATGAGCAGTTCTTC. Amino acid sequence: CASSLSLAIWDEQFF.

CDR3 sequence (DNA): TGTGCCAGCATTTCTCCCCCGGGACTAGCGGGAGTGAGCTCCTACGAGCAGTACTTC. Protein sequence: CASISPPGLAGVSSYEQYF. This rearrangement joins TRBV28 to TRBJ2-7; 14 bases are shared with TRBD2. V shed 7 bases and J 0 bases; nucleotides not matched to a gene: 14. CDR3 length: 19 amino acids. Germline CDR1 and CDR2: MDHEN and SYDVKM.

The chain is built from TRBV5-4 and TRBJ2-7; TRBD1 matches 7 bases. Unmatched junction bases numbered 1, after V lost 0 bases and J lost 4 bases. The CDR3 extends over 13 amino acids. Germline V gene sequence: CDR1 SGHNT, CDR2 YYREEE (reference sequence). CDR3 in DNA: TGTGCCAGCAGCTTGGAACAGGGGTACGAGCAGTACTTC. It yields the protein CASSLEQGYEQYF.

The chain couples TRBV18 to TRBJ2-7; 11 nucleotides match TRBD2. With V trimmed by 6 bases and J by 5 bases, 9 bases remained unmatched. There are 15 residues in the CDR3. CDR1 KGHSH and CDR2 LQKENI come from the germline V gene. The CDR3 loop is CASSVGLAGLDEQYF. The CDR3 DNA reads as TGTGCCAGCTCGGTAGGACTAGCGGGTCTCGACGAGCAGTACTTC.

The sample holds a few counts of this clone. The chain combines TRBV4-3 with TRBJ2-1, with 7 positions matching TRBD2. Germline trimming cut 4 bases from V and 7 bases from J; bases unmatched to any gene: 10. The CDR3 runs 15 residues. Germline V gives CDR1 LGHNA, CDR2 YSLEER. The DNA of the CDR3 is TGCGCCAGCAGCCTCATGCGCGGGAGCGGGAATGAGCAGTTCTTC. As protein: CASSLMRGSGNEQFF.

A few counts support this clone. The rearrangement joins TRBV18 to TRBJ1-1, with no clear D. V lost 6 bases, J lost 1 base, and 21 bases lay in between. The CDR3 length is 17 residues. The germline gives CDR1 KGHSH, CDR2 LQKENI. The CDR3 DNA is TGTGCCAGCTCCCCTCGTTCCGGGGAGGTGAGGAACACTGAAGCTTTCTTT. Translating gives CASSPRSGEVRNTEAFF.

The chain combines TRBV4-2 with TRBJ2-1; 9 bases align to TRBD2. Germline V gene lookup returns CDR1 LGHNA and CDR2 YNFKEQ. This CDR3 is built from 18 residues. The V gene end was trimmed by 0 bases and the J gene end by 9 bases; junction bases not matched to a gene: 15. CDR3 in DNA: TGTGCCAGCAGCCAAGAGACCGGCGGGGGGGATTTTTGGAGTGAGCAGTTCTTC. It codes for CASSQETGGGDFWSEQFF.

The chain has TRBV4-1 and TRBJ2-5; a weak D match, TRBD2 (5 bases). The germline V gene encodes CDR1 MGHRA and CDR2 YSYEKL. Between the trimmed V and J ends, which lost 4 bases and 5 bases, there was a span of 26 bases. This CDR3 has 18 residues. This chain's CDR3 is CASSPSKKVLATSETQYF. The DNA of the CDR3 is TGCGCCAGCAGCCCTAGTAAAAAGGTCCTAGCTACCAGCGAGACCCAGTACTTC.

The CDR3 spells CASATRGNEKLFF. In DNA, the CDR3 is TGTGCCAGTGCAACGAGGGGGAATGAAAAACTGTTTTTT. The chain combines TRBV19 with TRBJ1-4, with a weak D call TRBD1 (6 bases). The CDR3 covers 13 residues. V lost 8 bases to trimming and J lost 5 bases, with 12 bases between them. Germline V lookup: CDR1 LNHDA, CDR2 SQIVND (reference sequence).